Listed here is a single T cell receptor (beta chain). This clone turned up a few times. Its binding antigen is unknown. No base-level quality is on record; no much larger clone is a single base apart. This record belongs to a study of memory CD4+ T cells and cytomegalovirus serostatus (dated by TCRdb to between 2017 and 2020). Broadly, across the study: The 35 or so healthy Belgian adults in the cohort included 9 who were CMV seropositive and 24 who were CMV seronegative. CD4+ memory TCRbeta repertoires of a Belgian cohort with known cytomegalovirus serostatus were sequenced in order to replicate a published TCR-based CMV serostatus classifier. The study at large found these results: A median bootstrapped AUC of roughly 0.95 with a 95% CI of 0.76-1.00 was achieved on the Belgian cohort by the original-framework classifier. Only CD4+CD45RO+ memory cells were sequenced, in contrast to the original study, which included naive and memory CD4+ and CD8+ populations. Among the 150 to 200 previously reported CMV-associated TCRbeta sequences, 60 to 85 showed up in the CD4+ memory repertoires, with each one found in between one and five individuals. CMV serostatus prediction reached a median bootstrapped AUC of approximately 0.96 with the original framework and 0.9 to 0.93 with a US-trained random forest. The results were interpreted as suggesting that the CMV-associated TCR signature is largely present in the CD4+ memory repertoire.

Single viable CD3+CD4+CD8-CD45RO+ cells were sorted as memory CD4+ T cells on a FACSAria II. CMV serostatus was assessed using a Roche Elecsys assay, by which serum IgG against CMV pp150, pp28, p38 and p52 was detected. Once the samples were thawed, total CD4+ T cells were enriched through positive selection using CD4 magnetic microbeads. The samples came from a separate study whose specific focus was interrogating the CD4+ T cell memory repertoire. Peripheral blood mononuclear cells were isolated and cryopreserved according to standard operating procedures, and serum was stored at -80 degrees C. The staining relied on CD3-PerCP (BW264/56), CD4-APC (RPA-T4), CD45RO-PE (UCHT1) and CD8-Pacific Orange (3B5) antibodies, and Sytox blue was used to exclude non-viable cells. Genomic DNA was extracted from sorted cells with the Quick-DNA Microprep Kit. Amplification of TCRbeta DNA was done with the immunoSEQ hsTCRbeta kit, following the protocol from the manufacturer. TCRbeta libraries were sequenced on an Illumina MiSeq instrument. Per the original workflow: Removing out-of-frame sequences left approximately 2,000,000 distinct TCRbeta sequences, an average of about 70,000 per individual. Two values were used to score each individual: the count of under 200 previously reported CMV-associated TCRbeta sequences and the total count of productive distinct TCRbeta sequences. A beta-binomial model was reimplemented in Python, and scikit-learn random forests with default parameters were trained on data from the US cohort. On the Belgian cohort, classifier performance was reported as the median AUC, along with percentile confidence intervals, across 10,000 bootstrap iterations. TCRdb obtained this table from immuneACCESS and retained in-frame rearrangements with V and J assigned. These tables miss some clones; where compared with another copy, unresolved V genes account for less than half of the shortfall, and the remainder is unexplained. V and J calls and clone size are copied from that table; D and trimming were computed from the DNA. The sample table contains some 60,000 clones; only one count was recorded for over 65% of them. About 2.6% of the sample lies in the top ten.

The TCR comes from an adult in good health and CMV-seropositive. Input material: memory CD4+ T cells from blood.

CDR3 reads: CASSRDSFGNEQFF. The DNA sequence follows: TGTGCCAGCAGCCGCGACAGTTTCGGCAATGAGCAGTTCTTC. This receptor chain uses TRBV14 and TRBJ2-1; possibly the D gene is TRBD1, per 5 matching bases. Trimming costs V 4 bases and J 6 bases, and their ends lie 13 bases apart. Reading the germline V gene gives CDR1 SGHDN and CDR2 FVKESK. The CDR3 covers 14 residues, taking in both the cysteine and the phenylalanine. This entry keeps only the CDR3 DNA: 42 bases, framed from base 1. Here the CDR3 is joined to the reference TRBV14 and TRBJ2-1 genes, and the full variable domain is: EAGVTQFPSHSVIEKGQTVTLRCDPISGHDNLYWYRRVMGKEIKFLLHFVKESKQDESGMPNNRFLAERTGGTYSTLKVQPAELEDSGVYFCASSRDSFGNEQFFGPGTRLTVL.